Below are 24 T cell receptor beta chains sequenced from a single sample in a study of T cell responses to AZD1222 COVID-19 vaccine. Clones were sequenced by immunoSEQ multiplex PCR, and TCRdb holds only the in-frame ones, with some missing. Of roughly 92,000 clones listed, roughly 91% are singletons. This specimen was peripheral blood, taken 28 days after the second AZD1222 dose. The receptors were sampled from an adult who received the AZD1222 COVID-19 vaccine.

CDR3 in DNA: TGCGCCAGCAGCTTGGGCGGGGCAGAAGAGACCCAGTACTTC. This translates into CASSLGGAEETQYF. The chain carries TRBV5-1 and TRBJ2-5, with D tentatively TRBD2 (6 bases). The germline V gene encodes CDR1 SGHRS and CDR2 YFSETQ. This CDR3 has 14 amino acids. The V end was cut by 0 bases, the J end by 3 bases, with 9 bases between. The variable domain in full, completed from reference TRBV5-1 and TRBJ2-5, reads KAGVTQTPRYLIKTRGQQVTLSCSPISGHRSVSWYQQTPGQGLQFLFEYFSETQRNKGNFPGRFSGRQFSNSRSEMNVSTLELGDSALYLCASSLGGAEETQYFGPGTRLLVL.

V is TRBV15 and J is TRBJ1-5; perhaps TRBD1 as D (5 bases). The CDR3 runs to 15 residues. CDR1 is LNHNV and CDR2 is YYDKDF in the germline V gene (reference sequence). V lost 3 bases and J 7 bases, leaving 16 bases between the germline ends. CDR3 loop: CATSRAKRGGQPQHF. Here the CDR3 DNA reads TGTGCCACCAGCAGGGCCAAGAGGGGAGGGCAGCCCCAGCATTTT.

V gene TRBV19 combines with J gene TRBJ1-1; TRBD1 matches 7 bases. The CDR3 length is 14 residues. The V gene's germline CDR1 is LNHDA and CDR2 SQIVND (reference sequence). J was trimmed by 3 bases and V by 5 bases; bases with no gene match: 6. The CDR3 spells CASSPADRDTEAFF. CDR3 sequence (DNA): TGTGCCAGTAGTCCCGCCGACAGGGACACTGAAGCTTTCTTT. Using reference TRBV19 and TRBJ1-1 for the parts outside the CDR3, the full variable domain is DGGITQSPKYLFRKEGQNVTLSCEQNLNHDAMYWYRQDPGQGLRLIYYSQIVNDFQKGDIAEGYSVSREKKESFPLTVTSAQKNPTAFYLCASSPADRDTEAFFGQGTRLTVV.

This chain links TRBV18 with TRBJ1-1; maybe TRBD1 (6 bases). The CDR3 loop spans 17 amino acids. Germline loops: CDR1 KGHSH, CDR2 LQKENI. Trimming removed 2 bases at V and 0 bases at J, with 16 bases between. The CDR3 reads CASSPSIGPGVNTEAFF. DNA for the CDR3: TGTGCCAGCTCACCATCGATAGGGCCAGGGGTGAACACTGAAGCTTTCTTT.

The chain links TRBV19 to TRBJ1-6; 11 positions match TRBD1. This CDR3 has 15 amino acids. The germline CDR1 and CDR2 sequences are LNHDA and SQIVND (reference sequence). V shed 4 bases and J 5 bases; nucleotides not matched to a gene: 1. CDR3 region: CASSRGQGDNSPLHF. The CDR3 nucleotides read TGTGCCAGTAGTAGGGGACAGGGGGATAATTCACCCCTCCACTTT.

The chain carries TRBV12-3 or TRBV12-4 and TRBJ1-6; TRBD1 aligns across 7 bases. This CDR3 has 13 residues. Trimming took 3 bases from V and 9 from J; bases not matched to a gene: 2. The CDR3 loop is CASSLTGFSPLHF. In nucleotides, the CDR3 is TGTGCCAGCAGTTTGACAGGGTTTTCACCCCTCCACTTT.

The chain links TRBV5-1 to TRBJ2-5; D gene ambiguous. CDR1 and CDR2 (germline): SGHRS, YFSETQ. The germline V and J ends were trimmed by 0 bases and 4 bases, with 13 bases remaining between them. The CDR3 is 15 amino acids. The DNA for the CDR3 is TGCGCCAGCAGCTTGGGTAACGGCGACGGAGAGACCCAGTACTTC. Amino acid sequence: CASSLGNGDGETQYF.

J is TRBJ2-3 and V is TRBV3-1 (or the pseudogene TRBV3-2); TRBD2 matches at 8 bases. Germline trimming cut 5 bases from V and 0 bases from J; bases unmatched to any gene: 7. Looked up from germline, CDR1 is LGHDT and CDR2 is YNNKEL (reference sequence). This CDR3 is 16 amino acids long. The CDR3 region has the DNA TGTGCCAGCAGCTCCCATGCGGGGGGCAGCACAGATACGCAGTATTTT. This encodes CASSSHAGGSTDTQYF.

V gene TRBV12-3 or TRBV12-4 combines with J gene TRBJ1-2; no clear D. CDR3 length: 11 amino acids. Trimming took off 8 bases at V and 2 bases at J, with 6 bases between the two ends. The CDR3 bases are TGTGCCAGCGGTAGGAACTATGGCTACACCTTC. It codes for CASGRNYGYTF.

With regard to this clone: The DNA is omitted, as the CDR3 cannot be located on it reliably, and the CDR3 follows TCRdb's listing. This sequence joins TRBV12-2 and TRBJ2-1; the D call in the table, TRBD1, was not verified against the DNA. TRBV12-2 is labeled a pseudogene. The CDR3 extends over 16 residues, inclusive of both ends. The CDR3 is CASRLVGTGSKDEQFF.

Only a few counts were recorded for this clone. The gene calls are TRBV18 and TRBJ1-5; 9 bases fit TRBD1. After removal of 6 bases from V and 6 bases from J, the junction contained 9 bases not matched to a gene. Germline V gives CDR1 KGHSH, CDR2 LQKENI. The CDR3 runs 15 residues. CDR3: CASSSTQGAGQPQHF. In DNA, the CDR3 is TGTGCCAGCTCTTCGACACAGGGGGCTGGTCAGCCCCAGCATTTT.

The gene calls are TRBV7-8 and TRBJ2-7; 9 positions match TRBD1. The CDR3 totals 14 residues. Unmatched junction bases numbered 6, after V lost 5 bases and J lost 4 bases. Germline values: CDR1 SGHVS, CDR2 FQNEAQ. The CDR3 bases are TGTGCCAGCAGCAGAGGGACAGGGTGGTACGAGCAGTACTTC. It yields the protein CASSRGTGWYEQYF.

The chain combines TRBV7-9 with TRBJ2-3; D remains ambiguous. V was clipped by 2 bases and J by 2 bases, with 11 bases between them. CDR1 and CDR2 from the germline V gene are SEHNR and FQNEAQ (reference sequence). The CDR3 loop spans 15 amino acids. CDR3 in amino acids: CASSLSDFSTDTQYF. The CDR3 DNA reads TGTGCCAGCAGCTTATCCGATTTTTCCACAGATACGCAGTATTTT.

The chain has TRBV7-2 and TRBJ2-2; TRBD2 is a possible D gene (5 bases). V lost 5 bases, J lost 6 bases, and 10 bases lay in between. Germline values: CDR1 SGHTA, CDR2 FQGNSA. The CDR3 loop spans 13 amino acids. CDR3 residues: CASSPGLAGELFF. The CDR3 DNA is TGTGCCAGCAGCCCCGGACTCGCCGGGGAGCTGTTTTTT.

The chain employs TRBV6-6 and TRBJ1-6, with 9 bases identical to TRBD1. CDR1 MNHNY and CDR2 SVGAGI come from the germline V gene (reference sequence). The CDR3 totals 14 residues. V trimming: 8 bases; J trimming: 7 bases; junction bases outside the gene matches: 6. CDR3 protein: CASGTGITNSPLHF. The DNA of the CDR3 is TGTGCCAGCGGGACAGGGATTACCAATTCACCCCTCCACTTT.

The chain uses TRBV5-1 and TRBJ2-3, with 12 bases matching TRBD2. CDR1 is SGHRS, CDR2 YFSETQ, per germline. Germline trimming cut 1 base from V and 4 bases from J; bases unmatched to any gene: 7. The CDR3 totals 17 residues. CDR3 amino acids: CASSLLASGGAADTQYF. The CDR3, as DNA: TGCGCCAGCAGCTTGTTGGCTAGCGGGGGGGCCGCAGATACGCAGTATTTT.

The chain uses TRBV6-5 and TRBJ2-2; D might be TRBD1 (5 bases). CDR1 and CDR2 (germline): MNHEY, SVGAGI. There are 16 residues in the CDR3. V lost 2 bases, J lost 5 bases, and 15 bases lay in between. CDR3 sequence reads: CASSYDRGLWTGELFF. In nucleotides, the CDR3 is TGTGCCAGCAGTTACGATAGGGGCCTTTGGACCGGGGAGCTGTTTTTT.

The CDR3, as DNA: TGTGCCAGTAGCTTGGAAAGGGATTACGGCTACACCTTC. It translates to CASSLERDYGYTF. This sequence joins TRBV19 and TRBJ1-2; D uncertain. V was cut by 6 bases and J by 8 bases, with 16 bases left in between. The CDR3 is made up of 13 amino acids. The V gene's germline CDR1 is LNHDA and CDR2 SQIVND (reference sequence).

The rearrangement links TRBV2 to TRBJ2-7, with 7 bases matching TRBD1. This CDR3 is 14 amino acids long. Germline V lookup: CDR1 SNHLY, CDR2 FYNNEI. Trimming cost V 7 bases and J 6 bases; bases outside gene matches: 12. The DNA of the CDR3 is TGTGCCAGCACTGGGCCAGGTAGGGGGCTCGAGCAGTACTTC. Translating gives CASTGPGRGLEQYF. The full variable domain, completed using reference TRBV2 and TRBJ2-7, is EPEVTQTPSHQVTQMGQEVILRCVPISNHLYFYWYRQILGQKVEFLVSFYNNEISEKSEIFDDQFSVERPDGSNFTLKIRSTKLEDSAMYFCASTGPGRGLEQYFGPGTRLTVT.

The chain is built from TRBV18 and TRBJ1-3; perhaps TRBD1 as D (6 bases). Per the germline V gene, CDR1 is KGHSH and CDR2 is LQKENI. The CDR3 consists of 18 residues. V was pared by 5 bases and J by 0 bases, with 20 bases between. The CDR3 DNA reads TGTGCCAGCTCAAGGACAGACACCCAAGCCTACTCTGGAAACACCATATATTTT. Its protein is CASSRTDTQAYSGNTIYF.

CDR3 sequence (DNA): TGTGCCAGCAGCCATGCGGACAGGGTTCTCTCCTACGAGCAGTACTTC. It is translated as CASSHADRVLSYEQYF. J is TRBJ2-7 and V is TRBV3-1 (or the pseudogene TRBV3-2), with 8 positions matching TRBD1. After removal of 3 bases from V and 0 bases from J, the junction contained 7 bases not matched to a gene. Germline lookup yields CDR1 LGHDT and CDR2 YNNKEL (reference sequence). This CDR3 has 16 amino acids.

The chain recombines TRBV6-5 with TRBJ2-7; 7 nucleotides line up with TRBD2. This CDR3 is built from 14 residues. Germline CDR1 MNHEY, CDR2 SVGAGI. V lost 6 bases to trimming and J lost 0 bases; unmatched junction nucleotides: 5. The CDR3 DNA is TGTGCCAGCAGCCGGGGGGTTACCTCCTACGAGCAGTACTTC. Its protein product is CASSRGVTSYEQYF.

V usage is TRBV6-1 and J usage is TRBJ1-4, with D unresolved. V gave up 3 bases and J gave up 1 base, with 6 bases separating them. Germline-derived CDR1 and CDR2 are MNHNS and SASEGT. There are 14 residues in the CDR3. In nucleotides, the CDR3 is TGTGCCAGCAGTGAGCAGAAAACTAATGAAAAACTGTTTTTT. Encoded protein: CASSEQKTNEKLFF.

The chain is built from TRBV19 and TRBJ2-2, with 7 bases matching TRBD1. The CDR3 totals 16 residues. Germline CDR1 reads LNHDA; CDR2 reads SQIVND (reference sequence). The V gene end was trimmed by 5 bases and the J gene end by 2 bases; junction bases not matched to a gene: 8. The CDR3 protein is CASSPLGTANTGELFF. The DNA for the CDR3 is TGTGCCAGTAGTCCACTCGGGACAGCTAACACCGGGGAGCTGTTTTTT.